A selection of T cell receptor beta chains follows, all from one sample in a study of blood T cell repertoires in COVID-19. The method was immunoSEQ multiplex PCR; TCRdb's version includes in-frame clones alone and lacks a portion of them. Of around 250,000 clones in the sample, about 90% were seen once. Sequencing was done on a sample of PBMCs or T cells enriched from blood (not recorded which). These receptors came from a woman between 40 and 55 years old who had been exposed to COVID-19. Each CDR3 is given with its conserved first and last residue. The D gene is left open where the match is weak. Not every row has a clone size; where given, it reads once, few, many or a size class.

j_gene	v_gene	abundance	len	d_gene	CDR3aa	CDR3nt
TRBJ2-1	TRBV7-9	few	14	.	CASSSREHYNEQFF	TGTGCCAGCAGCTCACGGGAGCACTACAATGAGCAGTTCTTC
TRBJ2-2	TRBV10-3	.	16	TRBD1	CAISEGQGVNTGELFF	TGTGCCATCAGTGAGGGGCAGGGGGTAAACACCGGGGAGCTGTTTTTT
TRBJ1-2	TRBV21-1	.	20	.	CASSAKPRVREGSGKDGYTF	TGTGCCAGCAGCGCTAAACCTAGGGTTAGGGAGGGGTCAGGGAAGGATGGCTACACCTTC
TRBJ2-1	TRBV11-2	.	13	.	CASSPANPNEQFF	TGTGCCAGCAGCCCCGCTAATCCGAATGAGCAGTTCTTC
TRBJ2-7	TRBV5-1	.	15	.	CASSLSDTGPYEQYF	TGCGCCAGCAGCTTGTCTGATACAGGTCCCTACGAGCAGTACTTC
TRBJ1-1	TRBV5-1	.	15	.	CASSLLAGDNTEAFF	TGTGCCAGCAGCTTGCTCGCGGGGGACAACACTGAAGCTTTCTTT
TRBJ2-2	TRBV2	.	15	.	CASSVSSGFTGELFF	TGTGCCAGCAGTGTCTCTTCAGGGTTCACCGGGGAGCTGTTTTTT
TRBJ1-5	TRBV4-3	.	16	TRBD1	CASSQDVAGGLWPQHF	TGCGCCAGCAGCCAAGATGTGGCAGGGGGCTTGTGGCCCCAGCATTTT
TRBJ1-2	TRBV19	.	13	TRBD1	CASGDRGPYGYTF	TGTGCCAGTGGGGACAGGGGACCCTATGGCTACACCTTC
TRBJ2-3	TRBV18	.	15	TRBD2	CASSRLAGEGDTQYF	TGTGCCAGCTCACGATTAGCGGGGGAAGGTGATACGCAGTATTTT
TRBJ1-5	TRBV24-1	.	14	.	CATSEQDSNQPQHF	TGTGCCACCAGTGAGCAGGATAGCAATCAGCCCCAGCATTTT
TRBJ1-2	TRBV10-3	.	16	TRBD1	CAISESKRDRDYGYTF	TGTGCCATCAGTGAGTCGAAGCGGGACAGGGACTATGGCTACACCTTC
TRBJ2-3	TRBV15	.	16	TRBD2	CATSSKLAASTDTQYF	TGTGCCACCAGCAGTAAGCTAGCGGCTAGCACAGATACGCAGTATTTT
TRBJ2-1	TRBV7-2	.	17	TRBD1	CASSLGGGTGKTNEQFF	TGTGCCAGCAGCTTAGGGGGGGGGACAGGGAAGACCAATGAGCAGTTCTTC
TRBJ2-7	TRBV11-2	.	17	.	CASSAQSGTAGSYEQYF	TGTGCCAGCAGCGCCCAGTCGGGAACAGCGGGTTCCTACGAGCAGTACTTC
TRBJ1-2	TRBV28	.	13	.	CASSQGSNYGYTF	TGTGCCAGCAGCCAGGGGAGCAACTATGGCTACACCTTC
TRBJ2-3	TRBV7-3	.	15	.	CASSLFGTSTDTQYF	TGTGCCAGCAGCTTATTCGGGACTAGCACAGATACGCAGTATTTT
TRBJ2-3	TRBV30	.	14	.	CAWGWGVGTDTQYF	TGTGCCTGGGGATGGGGGGTTGGCACAGATACGCAGTATTTT
TRBJ2-3	TRBV3-1/TRBV3-2	.	14	TRBD2	CASSQDPGGDTQYF	TGTGCCAGCAGCCAAGATCCGGGGGGGGATACGCAGTATTTT
TRBJ1-2	TRBV11-1	.	13	TRBD1	CASSLVTGDGYTF	TGTGCCAGCAGCTTGGTTACAGGGGATGGCTACACCTTC
TRBJ1-3	TRBV6-5	once	14	TRBD1	CASRPQGTGNTIYF	TGTGCCAGCAGGCCACAGGGGACTGGAAACACCATATATTTT
TRBJ2-7	TRBV7-8	.	15	TRBD1	CASSLNTGTELGQYF	TGTGCCAGCAGCTTGAATACCGGGACAGAGCTTGGGCAGTACTTC
TRBJ2-3	TRBV4-1	.	15	.	CASSQEDGRGGTQYF	TGCGCCAGCAGCCAAGAAGACGGGAGAGGCGGTACGCAGTATTTT
TRBJ1-2	TRBV28	once	12	.	CASSLAQGLYTF	TGTGCCAGCAGTTTGGCGCAGGGTTTATATACCTTC
TRBJ1-5	TRBV27	.	16	TRBD1	CASSLSGTGLRQPQHF	TGTGCCAGCAGTTTATCTGGGACAGGGCTGCGCCAGCCCCAGCATTTT
TRBJ1-4	TRBV5-8	few	16	TRBD1	CASSLGQGGTNEKLFF	TGTGCCAGCAGCTTGGGACAGGGAGGAACTAATGAAAAACTGTTTTTT
TRBJ1-2	TRBV5-4	.	14	TRBD1	CASSLEDRFHGYTF	TGTGCCAGCAGCTTGGAGGACAGGTTCCATGGCTACACCTTC
TRBJ1-1	TRBV5-1	.	15	TRBD1	CASSPGQPRNTEAFF	TGTGCCAGCAGCCCGGGACAGCCCAGGAACACTGAAGCTTTCTTT
TRBJ1-1	TRBV25-1	.	13	TRBD1	CASVRDRGTEAFF	TGTGCCAGCGTCCGGGACAGGGGAACTGAAGCTTTCTTT
TRBJ1-6	TRBV6-2/TRBV6-3	.	15	.	CASSYASSYNSPLHF	TGTGCCAGCAGTTACGCGAGCTCCTATAATTCACCCCTCCACTTT
TRBJ2-1	TRBV4-2	.	19	TRBD2	CASSQEGLAGALSYNEQFF	TGTGCCAGCAGCCAAGAGGGACTAGCGGGGGCCCTCTCCTACAATGAGCAGTTCTTC
TRBJ1-2	TRBV9	.	14	.	CASSPPGGAYGYTF	TGTGCCAGCAGCCCCCCGGGAGGGGCCTATGGCTACACCTTC
TRBJ2-1	TRBV7-9	.	15	TRBD2	CASSLTSGSSSEQFF	TGTGCCAGCTCCTTGACTAGCGGGAGTTCCAGTGAGCAGTTCTTC
TRBJ1-5	TRBV10-1	.	15	.	CASREEDKSNQPQHF	TGCGCCAGCAGGGAGGAAGACAAAAGCAATCAGCCCCAGCATTTT
TRBJ2-7	TRBV6-1	.	14	TRBD1	CASSELTGWYEQYF	TGTGCCAGCAGTGAATTGACAGGGTGGTACGAGCAGTACTTC
TRBJ2-3	TRBV3-1/TRBV3-2	.	15	.	CASSQFGSLGDTQYF	TGTGCCAGCAGCCAGTTCGGGAGCTTGGGAGATACGCAGTATTTT
TRBJ1-5	TRBV4-1	.	18	TRBD1	CASGAGTGGSYSNQPQHF	TGCGCCAGCGGAGCCGGGACAGGGGGATCATATAGCAATCAGCCCCAGCATTTT
TRBJ1-1	TRBV7-3	.	13	.	CASAGGGNTEAFF	TGTGCCAGCGCGGGCGGGGGAAACACTGAAGCTTTCTTT
TRBJ1-2	TRBV4-3	.	15	TRBD1	CASSQEGTGSYGYTF	TGCGCCAGCAGCCAAGAAGGGACAGGGTCCTATGGCTACACCTTC
TRBJ2-7	TRBV13	.	13	.	CASSSQGSYEQYF	TGTGCCAGCAGCTCCCAGGGCAGCTACGAGCAGTACTTC
TRBJ2-2	TRBV13	once	17	TRBD1	CASQFRTGKGNTGELFF	TGTGCCAGCCAGTTCAGGACAGGGAAAGGGAACACCGGGGAGCTGTTTTTT
TRBJ1-2	TRBV18	.	16	TRBD1	CASSPGQGRYDYGYTF	TGTGCCAGCTCCCCCGGACAGGGACGATACGACTATGGCTACACCTTC
TRBJ1-1	TRBV27	.	13	TRBD1	CASTVGAGGEAFF	TGTGCCAGCACCGTCGGGGCAGGGGGTGAAGCTTTCTTT
TRBJ2-1	TRBV6-5	.	15	TRBD2	CASSERGSSYNEQFF	TGTGCCAGCAGCGAGCGGGGTAGCTCCTACAATGAGCAGTTCTTC
TRBJ1-1	TRBV7-2	once	14	.	CATEGRLGGTEAFF	TGTGCCACCGAGGGTCGCCTGGGGGGGACTGAAGCTTTCTTT
TRBJ2-1	TRBV30	.	14	.	CAWSGQGGYNEQFF	TGTGCCTGGAGTGGACAGGGAGGATACAATGAGCAGTTCTTC
TRBJ2-7	TRBV6-1	.	13	.	CASSEAAGNEQYF	TGTGCCAGCAGTGAAGCGGCGGGGAACGAGCAGTACTTC
TRBJ1-4	TRBV4-3	.	16	.	CASSQDKRNQIEKLFF	TGCGCCAGCAGCCAAGATAAACGAAATCAGATTGAAAAACTGTTTTTT
TRBJ1-3	TRBV18	once	14	.	CATLAAVAGNTIYF	TGTGCCACCCTAGCGGCAGTCGCTGGAAACACCATATATTTT
TRBJ2-5	TRBV19	.	15	TRBD2	CASSIGSGSRETQYF	TGTGCCAGTAGTATAGGTAGCGGGAGCAGGGAGACCCAGTACTTC
TRBJ1-3	TRBV6-5	.	14	.	CASSPRDTRNTIYF	TGTGCCAGCAGTCCGCGCGACACCCGAAACACCATATATTTT
TRBJ2-3	TRBV6-5	.	15	TRBD1	CASSYSGQGTDTQYF	TGTGCCAGCAGTTACTCGGGACAGGGGACAGATACGCAGTATTTT